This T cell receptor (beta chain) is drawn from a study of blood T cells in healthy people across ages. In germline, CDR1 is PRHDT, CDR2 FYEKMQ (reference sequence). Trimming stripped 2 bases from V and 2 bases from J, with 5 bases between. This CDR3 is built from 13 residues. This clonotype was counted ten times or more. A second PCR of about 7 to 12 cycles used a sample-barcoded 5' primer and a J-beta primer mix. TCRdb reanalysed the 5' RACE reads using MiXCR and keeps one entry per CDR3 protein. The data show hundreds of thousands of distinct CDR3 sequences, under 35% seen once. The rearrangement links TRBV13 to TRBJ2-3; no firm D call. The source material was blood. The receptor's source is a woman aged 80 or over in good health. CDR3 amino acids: CASSLSLTDTQYF. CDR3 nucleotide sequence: TGTGCCAGCAGCTTAAGTCTCACAGATACGCAGTATTTT.